This record concerns one TCR beta chain sequence. Sequencing was performed with immunoSEQ multiplex PCR; in TCRdb, only in-frame clones are kept and a portion is missing. Among some 57,000 clones, 90% were seen once, and the ten largest hold approximately 4.6%. The data were obtained in a study of OX40 agonist ivuxolimab in advanced cancers. Background on the study: At 0.01 to 10 mg/kg, ivuxolimab was administered intravenously to patients every 2 weeks. From 23 to 79 years was the age range, with a mean of around 57 years, and around 84% were male.

V shed 1 base, J shed 4 bases, and the junction held 4 bases outside the gene matches. From germline, CDR1 is SGHKS and CDR2 YYEKEE (reference sequence). CDR3 length: 15 amino acids. The chain uses TRBV5-5 and TRBJ1-3, with 8 bases lining up with TRBD1. The sequenced sample was CD4+ or CD8+ T cells sorted from blood, obtained in a trial of the OX40 agonist ivuxolimab. The receptor comes from an adult with an advanced solid tumor such as melanoma, head and neck, liver or kidney cancer. CDR3 coding DNA: TGTGCCAGCAGCTTGAGCAGGGGGCAAGGAAACACCATATATTTT. Translated, it gives CASSLSRGQGNTIYF.